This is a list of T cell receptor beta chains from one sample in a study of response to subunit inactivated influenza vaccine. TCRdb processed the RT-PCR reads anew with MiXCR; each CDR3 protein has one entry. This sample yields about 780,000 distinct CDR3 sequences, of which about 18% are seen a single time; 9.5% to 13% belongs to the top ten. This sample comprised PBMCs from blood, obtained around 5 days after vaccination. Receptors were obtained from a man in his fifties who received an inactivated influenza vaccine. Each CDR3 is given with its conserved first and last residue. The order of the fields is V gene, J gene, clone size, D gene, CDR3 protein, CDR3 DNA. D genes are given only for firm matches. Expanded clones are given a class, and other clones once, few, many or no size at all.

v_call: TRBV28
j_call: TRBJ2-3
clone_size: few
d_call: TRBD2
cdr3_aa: CASSFLFPQVSGVISTDTQYF
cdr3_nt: TGTGCCAGCAGTTTCTTGTTCCCCCAGGTTAGCGGGGTGATTAGCACAGATACGCAGTATTTT

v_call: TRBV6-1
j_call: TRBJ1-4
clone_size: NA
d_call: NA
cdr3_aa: CASSTQGLGEKLFF
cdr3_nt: TGTGCCAGCAGTACCCAGGGGCTTGGAGAAAAACTGTTTTTT

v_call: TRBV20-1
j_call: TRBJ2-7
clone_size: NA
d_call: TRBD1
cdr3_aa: CSAMSGTGAHEQYF
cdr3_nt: TGCAGTGCCATGTCCGGGACAGGGGCCCACGAGCAGTACTTC

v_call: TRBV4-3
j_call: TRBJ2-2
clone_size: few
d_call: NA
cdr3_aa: CASSQVEGGFANTGELFF
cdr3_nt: TGCGCCAGCAGCCAAGTAGAGGGGGGGTTCGCGAACACCGGGGAGCTGTTTTTT

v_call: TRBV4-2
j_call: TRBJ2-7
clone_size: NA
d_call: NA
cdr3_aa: CASSRLPSYEQYF
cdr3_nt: TGTGCCAGCAGCCGCCTACCATCCTACGAGCAGTACTTC

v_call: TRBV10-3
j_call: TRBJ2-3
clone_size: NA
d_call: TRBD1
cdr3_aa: CAIRLKTGITDTQYF
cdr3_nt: TGTGCCATCAGACTTAAGACAGGGATCACAGATACGCAGTATTTT

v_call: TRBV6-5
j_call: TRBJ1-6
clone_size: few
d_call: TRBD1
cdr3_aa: CASSYTGGESPLHF
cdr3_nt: TGTGCCAGCAGTTACACAGGGGGTGAATCACCCCTCCACTTT

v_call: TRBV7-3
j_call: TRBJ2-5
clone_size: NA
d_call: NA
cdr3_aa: CASSLMGPLAQETQYF
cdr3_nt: TGTGCCAGCAGCTTAATGGGCCCGCTAGCCCAAGAGACCCAGTACTTC

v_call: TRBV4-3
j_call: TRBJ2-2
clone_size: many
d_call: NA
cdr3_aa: CASSAEPGANTGELFF
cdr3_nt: TGCGCCAGCAGCGCCGAACCGGGCGCGAACACCGGGGAGCTGTTTTTT

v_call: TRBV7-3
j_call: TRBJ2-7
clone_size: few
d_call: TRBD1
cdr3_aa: CASSLEGTGSYEQYF
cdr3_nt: TGTGCCAGCAGCTTAGAGGGGACAGGATCCTACGAGCAGTACTTC

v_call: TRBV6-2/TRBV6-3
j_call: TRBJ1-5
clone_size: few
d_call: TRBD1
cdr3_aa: CASSGTRDRGFRQPQHF
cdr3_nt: TGTGCCAGCAGTGGGACCCGGGACAGGGGGTTTAGGCAGCCCCAGCATTTT

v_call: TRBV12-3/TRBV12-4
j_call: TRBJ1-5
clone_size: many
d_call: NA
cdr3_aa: CASSPDGSNQPQHF
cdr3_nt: TGTGCCAGCAGTCCCGACGGGAGCAATCAGCCCCAGCATTTT

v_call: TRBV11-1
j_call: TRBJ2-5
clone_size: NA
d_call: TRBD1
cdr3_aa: CASSPGQGGTETQYF
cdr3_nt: TGTGCCAGCAGCCCGGGACAGGGAGGAACGGAGACCCAGTACTTC

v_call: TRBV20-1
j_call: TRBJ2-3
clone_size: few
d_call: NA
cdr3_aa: CSANRGTDTQYF
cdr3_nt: TGCAGTGCCAACAGGGGCACAGATACGCAGTATTTT

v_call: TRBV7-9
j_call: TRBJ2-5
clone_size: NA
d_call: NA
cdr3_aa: CASSERPQETQYF
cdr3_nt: TGTGCCAGCAGCGAGCGGCCCCAAGAGACCCAGTACTTC

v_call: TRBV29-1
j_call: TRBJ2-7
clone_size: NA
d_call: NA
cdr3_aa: CSVEDTHREGYEQYF
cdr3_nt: TGCAGCGTTGAAGATACTCACAGGGAGGGTTACGAGCAGTACTTC

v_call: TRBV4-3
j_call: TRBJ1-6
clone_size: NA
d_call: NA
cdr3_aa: CANSQEESYNSPLHF
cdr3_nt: TGCGCCAACAGCCAAGAGGAGTCCTATAATTCACCCCTCCACTTT

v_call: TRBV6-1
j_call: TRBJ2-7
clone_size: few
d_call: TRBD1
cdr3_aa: CASSEGSGTVGFGDEQYF
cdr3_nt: TGTGCCAGCAGCGAGGGATCCGGGACAGTGGGGTTCGGGGACGAGCAGTACTTC

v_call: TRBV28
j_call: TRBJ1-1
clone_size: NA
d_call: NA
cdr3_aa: CASTPDWDTEAFF
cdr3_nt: TGTGCCAGCACCCCCGACTGGGACACTGAAGCTTTCTTT

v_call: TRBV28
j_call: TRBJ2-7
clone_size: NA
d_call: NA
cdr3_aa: CASRNGGPYEQYF
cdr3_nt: TGTGCCAGCAGGAATGGGGGGCCCTACGAGCAGTACTTC

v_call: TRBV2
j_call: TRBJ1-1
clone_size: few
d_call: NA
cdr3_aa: CASSEWMWGQGEAFF
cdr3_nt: TGTGCCAGCAGTGAATGGATGTGGGGGCAGGGTGAAGCTTTCTTT

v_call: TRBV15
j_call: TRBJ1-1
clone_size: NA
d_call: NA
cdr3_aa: CATSRGMRDTEAFF
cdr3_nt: TGTGCCACCAGCCGGGGGATGAGGGACACTGAAGCTTTCTTT

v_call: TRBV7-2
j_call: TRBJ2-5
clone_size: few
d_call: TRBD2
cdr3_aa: CASSSRLAGAQQETQYF
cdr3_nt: TGTGCCAGCAGCTCCCGACTAGCGGGAGCCCAACAAGAGACCCAGTACTTC

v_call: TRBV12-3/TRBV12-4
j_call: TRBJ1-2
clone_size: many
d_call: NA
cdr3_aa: CASSSVGVYGYTF
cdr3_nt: TGTGCCAGCAGTTCGGTGGGTGTCTATGGCTACACCTTC

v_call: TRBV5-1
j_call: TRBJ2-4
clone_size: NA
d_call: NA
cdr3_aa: CASSFSGHQAKNIQYF
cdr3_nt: TGCGCCAGCAGCTTTTCCGGACACCAAGCCAAAAACATTCAGTACTTC

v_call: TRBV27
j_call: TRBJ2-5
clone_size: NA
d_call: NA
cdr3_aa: CASRELGEGNQYF
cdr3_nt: TGTGCCAGCAGGGAACTAGGGGAAGGAAACCAGTACTTC

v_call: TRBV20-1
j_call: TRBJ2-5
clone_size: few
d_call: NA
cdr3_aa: CSGTPQDRSRSAQYF
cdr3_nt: TGCAGTGGAACCCCCCAGGACCGATCCCGTTCGGCCCAGTACTTC